A single sample gave rise to the 5 T cell receptor beta chains below, sequenced in a study of metastatic and nonmetastatic thyroid tumors. Patients underwent thyroid surgery, and none had received any treatment before it. TCRdb re-processed the PCR reads through MiXCR. The sample has about 35,000 clones, about 33% seen once. Sequencing used tumor tissue. These receptors originate from a female donor with papillary thyroid cancer or a benign thyroid nodule (not recorded which). Some clones in this sample may be carry-over from other donors' samples.

This clone showed up just a few times. J is TRBJ2-3 and V is TRBV27, with a tentative D call TRBD2 (5 bases). The germline V gene has CDR1 MNHEY and CDR2 SMNVEV (reference sequence). The CDR3 has 13 residues. V was cut by 2 bases and J by 3 bases, with 6 bases left in between. As DNA, the CDR3 is TGTGCCAGCAGTTTAACTAGTACAGATACGCAGTATTTT. Amino acid sequence: CASSLTSTDTQYF.

This clone was counted only a few times. This rearrangement joins TRBV5-1 to TRBJ2-1; a possible D gene is TRBD1 (6 bases). Germline loops: CDR1 SGHRS, CDR2 YFSETQ. The CDR3 runs 15 residues. Between the trimmed V and J ends, which lost 0 bases and 3 bases, there was a span of 10 bases. CDR3 DNA sequence: TGCGCCAGCAGCTTGGAGGGACACTACTACAATGAGCAGTTCTTC. Protein product: CASSLEGHYYNEQFF.

The chain is built from TRBV7-3 and TRBJ2-2; D is unresolved. The V and J ends lost 5 bases and 1 base respectively, with 5 bases between them. The CDR3 loop spans 13 amino acids. Germline V gene sequence: CDR1 SGHTA, CDR2 FQGTGA. The CDR3 spells CASSTGNTGELFF. The CDR3, as DNA: TGTGCCAGCAGCACCGGGAACACCGGGGAGCTGTTTTTT.

This clone is a singleton in its sample. This sequence joins TRBV11-3 and TRBJ2-1; the match to TRBD2 covers 10 bases. V lost 6 bases to trimming and J lost 1 base; unmatched junction nucleotides: 0. CDR1 and CDR2 from the germline V gene are SGHNT and YENEEA. The CDR3 contains 14 residues. The CDR3 here is CASRLAGSYNEQFF. For the CDR3, the DNA is TGTGCCAGCAGACTAGCGGGGTCCTACAATGAGCAGTTCTTC.

J is TRBJ2-1 and V is TRBV5-1; TRBD1 matches 12 bases. V gave up 2 bases and J gave up 2 bases; unmatched junction bases: 5. Germline lookup yields CDR1 SGHRS and CDR2 YFSETQ. The CDR3 runs to 17 residues. The DNA of the CDR3 is TGCGCCAGCAGCTTTTACGGGACAGGGGGCACCTACAATGAGCAGTTCTTC. This sequence encodes CASSFYGTGGTYNEQFF.